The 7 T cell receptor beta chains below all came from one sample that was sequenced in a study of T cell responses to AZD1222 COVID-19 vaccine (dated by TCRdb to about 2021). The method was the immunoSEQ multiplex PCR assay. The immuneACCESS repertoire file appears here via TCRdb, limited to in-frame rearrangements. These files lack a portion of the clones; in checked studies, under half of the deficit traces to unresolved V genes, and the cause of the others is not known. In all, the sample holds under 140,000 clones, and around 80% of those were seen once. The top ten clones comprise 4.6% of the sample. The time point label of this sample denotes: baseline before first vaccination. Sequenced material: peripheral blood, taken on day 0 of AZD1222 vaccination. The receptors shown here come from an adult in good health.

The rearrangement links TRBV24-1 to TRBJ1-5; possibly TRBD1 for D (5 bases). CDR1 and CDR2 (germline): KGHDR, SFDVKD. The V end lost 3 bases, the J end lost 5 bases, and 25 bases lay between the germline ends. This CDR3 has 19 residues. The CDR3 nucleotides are TGTGCCACCAGTGATCCTCGCTCCGGGACGGGTTCCCGTTATCAGCCCCAGCATTTT. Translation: CATSDPRSGTGSRYQPQHF.

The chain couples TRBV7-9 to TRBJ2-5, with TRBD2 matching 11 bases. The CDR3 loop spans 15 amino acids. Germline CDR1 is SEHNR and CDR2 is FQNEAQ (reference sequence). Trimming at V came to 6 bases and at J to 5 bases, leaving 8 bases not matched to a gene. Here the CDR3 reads CASRLTSGSGETQYF. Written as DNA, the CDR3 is TGTGCCAGCAGGCTAACTAGCGGGAGTGGGGAGACCCAGTACTTC.

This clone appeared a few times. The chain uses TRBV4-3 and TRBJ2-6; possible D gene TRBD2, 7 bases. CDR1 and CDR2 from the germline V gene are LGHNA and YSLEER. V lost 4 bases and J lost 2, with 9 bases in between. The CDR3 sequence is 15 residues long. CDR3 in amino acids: CASSREGAGANVLTF. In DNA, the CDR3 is TGCGCCAGCAGCCGGGAGGGGGCTGGGGCCAACGTCCTGACTTTC.

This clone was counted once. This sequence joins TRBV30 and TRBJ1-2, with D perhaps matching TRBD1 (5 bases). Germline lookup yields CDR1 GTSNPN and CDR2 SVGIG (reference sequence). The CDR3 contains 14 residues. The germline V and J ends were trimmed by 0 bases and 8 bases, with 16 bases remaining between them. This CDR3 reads CAWSVGQASKGYTF. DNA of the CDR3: TGTGCCTGGAGTGTAGGACAAGCCAGTAAAGGCTACACCTTC.

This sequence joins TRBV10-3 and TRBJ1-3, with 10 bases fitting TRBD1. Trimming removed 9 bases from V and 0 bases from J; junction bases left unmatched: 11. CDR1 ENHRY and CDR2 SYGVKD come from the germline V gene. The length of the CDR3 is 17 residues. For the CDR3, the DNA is TGTGCCATTGGACAGGGGGAACACCTTGGCTCTGGAAACACCATATATTTT. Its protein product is CAIGQGEHLGSGNTIYF.

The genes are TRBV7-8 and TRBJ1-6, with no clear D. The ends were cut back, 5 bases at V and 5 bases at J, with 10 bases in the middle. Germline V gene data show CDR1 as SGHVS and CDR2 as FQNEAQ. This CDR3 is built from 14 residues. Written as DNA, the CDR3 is TGTGCCAGCAGCATAGGTCGGAATAATTCACCCCTCCACTTT. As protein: CASSIGRNNSPLHF.

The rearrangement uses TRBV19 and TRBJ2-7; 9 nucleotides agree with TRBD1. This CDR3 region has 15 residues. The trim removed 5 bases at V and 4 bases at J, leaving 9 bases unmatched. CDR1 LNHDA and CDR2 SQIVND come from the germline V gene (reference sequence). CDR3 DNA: TGTGCCAGTAGTCTCTCGGGACAGGGACTGTACGAGCAGTACTTC. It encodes CASSLSGQGLYEQYF.